This T cell receptor beta chain was sequenced for a study of response to subunit inactivated influenza vaccine. This clonotype has only a few counts. Its target is unknown. Germline values: CDR1 SGHDT, CDR2 YYEEEE. This CDR3 spans 14 amino acids. V lost 1 base and J 4 bases, leaving 12 bases between the germline ends. General study results and limits: The authors suggested that few new T cells are recruited per seasonal influenza vaccination.

TCRdb passed the RT-PCR reads through MiXCR, listing each CDR3 protein once. The repertoire includes about 780,000 distinct CDR3 sequences, approximately 17% of them detected once, and around 9.9% sits in the top ten. The chain couples TRBV5-6 to TRBJ2-7; D might be TRBD2 (6 bases). This clonotype was obtained from a man in his forties or fifties who received an inactivated influenza vaccine. Sequences were derived from PBMCs from blood, sampled roughly 5 days after vaccination. The CDR3 is CASSLPGGFYEQYF. The CDR3 DNA reads TGTGCCAGCAGCTTGCCCGGGGGTTTTTACGAGCAGTACTTC.